Following are 24 T cell receptor beta chains from one sample sequenced in a study of T cells in Graves' hyperthyroidism and ophthalmopathy. Amplified TCR beta CDR3 regions derived from RNA transcripts. The study used the HTBI primer set for a first-round RT-PCR of the TCR CDR3. In TCRdb, the multiplex PCR reads were re-called with MiXCR into one record per CDR3 protein. The sample records a few hundred thousand distinct CDR3 sequences, 11% to 15% being singletons. What was sequenced was blood. These TCRs come from a woman aged 35 to 49 with Graves' hyperthyroidism.

This clonotype was seen repeatedly, ten times or more. The CDR3 loop is CAISESRGSGAAFF. CDR3 coding DNA: TGTGCCATCAGTGAGTCTAGGGGCAGTGGGGCAGCTTTCTTT. This sequence joins TRBV10-3 and TRBJ1-1; possibly TRBD1 for D (5 bases). Germline CDR1 ENHRY, CDR2 SYGVKD. V was shortened by 0 bases and J by 10 bases, with 15 bases between the two germline ends. The CDR3 sequence is 14 residues long.

Comments on this clonotype: This could be a read error, since a much larger clone is one nucleotide away. The rearrangement links TRBV3-1 to TRBJ2-1, with 7 bases lining up with TRBD1. The DNA end is a closer match to TRBJ2-7, so the J assignment may be wrong. The V gene's germline CDR1 is LGHDT and CDR2 YNNKEL (reference sequence). The length of the CDR3 is 15 residues. The CDR3 sequence: CASSRKGQEYNEQYF. The CDR3 coding sequence is TGTGCCAGCAGCCGCAAAGGACAGGAGTACAATGAGCAGTACTTC.

This clonotype appeared many times. The CDR3 DNA reads as TGTGCCAGCAGTGAGGGGACCGTCGCTAACTATGGCTACACCTTC. This sequence encodes CASSEGTVANYGYTF. The chain employs TRBV6-1 and TRBJ1-2; a possible D gene is TRBD1 (5 bases). Germline-derived CDR1 and CDR2 are MNHNS and SASEGT. The CDR3 consists of 15 residues. V was clipped by 3 bases and J by 0 bases, with 11 bases between them.

This clonotype was seen more than once but under ten times. CDR3 in DNA: TGCGCCAGCAGCGACCGGTCAAACTCCTACAATGAGCAGTTCTTC. Translating gives CASSDRSNSYNEQFF. This chain connects TRBV5-1 to TRBJ2-1; the D is unclear. The germline gives CDR1 SGHRS, CDR2 YFSETQ. Trimming pared 4 bases from V and 0 bases from J, leaving 11 bases between. The CDR3 length is 15 residues.

Many counts were recorded for this clonotype. The rearrangement links TRBV28 to TRBJ1-1, with a weak D call TRBD1 (5 bases). Germline V gene data show CDR1 as MDHEN and CDR2 as SYDVKM. The CDR3 runs 12 residues. V lost 9 bases and J 1 base, leaving 9 bases between the germline ends. The CDR3 DNA is TGTGCCAGTTCGGGGGAGAACACTGAAGCTTTCTTT. Translating it yields CASSGENTEAFF. Full variable domain (rest looked up from reference TRBV28 and TRBJ1-1): DVKVTQSSRYLVKRTGEKVFLECVQDMDHENMFWYRQDPGLGLRLIYFSYDVKMKEKGDIPEGYSVSREKKERFSLILESASTNQTSMYLCASSGENTEAFFGQGTRLTVV.

This clonotype was counted at least ten times. The CDR3 region is CSAGRGLADNEQFF. The CDR3 DNA is TGCAGTGCGGGGAGGGGACTAGCGGACAATGAGCAGTTCTTC. The rearrangement joins TRBV20-1 to TRBJ2-1; TRBD2 aligns across 11 bases. Trimming removed 6 bases from V and 5 bases from J; junction bases left unmatched: 6. This CDR3 comprises 14 residues. Germline V gives CDR1 DFQATT, CDR2 SNEGSKA (reference sequence).

This clonotype was counted ten times or more. This rearrangement joins TRBV20-1 to TRBJ2-7; TRBD1 might be the D (6 bases). There are 12 residues in the CDR3. Trimming took off 6 bases at V and 7 bases at J, with 16 bases between the two ends. From germline, CDR1 is DFQATT and CDR2 SNEGSKA (reference sequence). The CDR3 loop reads CSADHRQGEQYF. CDR3 nucleotides: TGCAGTGCGGACCATCGGCAGGGGGAGCAGTACTTC.

CDR3 sequence reads: CASSEGWGANTGELFF. The CDR3 DNA reads TGTGCCAGCAGTGAAGGGTGGGGAGCCAACACCGGGGAGCTGTTTTTT. The chain recombines TRBV2 with TRBJ2-2, with TRBD2 as a possible D gene (5 bases). The V gene's germline CDR1 is SNHLY and CDR2 FYNNEI. The CDR3 has 16 amino acids. V shed 1 base and J shed 2 bases, with 11 bases lying between them.

The rearrangement uses TRBV20-1 and TRBJ2-3, with 10 bases lining up with TRBD2. CDR1 and CDR2 (germline): DFQATT, SNEGSKA (reference sequence). CDR3 size: 17 residues. The V gene end was trimmed by 1 base and the J gene end by 1 base; junction bases not matched to a gene: 8. This CDR3 reads CSARAIILAGGTDTQYF. CDR3 coding DNA: TGCAGTGCTAGAGCTATTATCCTAGCGGGAGGCACAGATACGCAGTATTTT.

This clonotype has a count of ten or more. This rearrangement joins TRBV3-1 to TRBJ2-1; D is ambiguous. V was trimmed by 3 bases and J by 4 bases, leaving 7 bases between them. The CDR3 is 13 residues long. Germline V gene lookup returns CDR1 LGHDT and CDR2 YNNKEL (reference sequence). The CDR3 loop reads CASSQMEYNEQFF. DNA of the CDR3: TGTGCCAGCAGCCAGATGGAATACAATGAGCAGTTCTTC.

The chain carries TRBV27 and TRBJ1-2, with 9 positions matching TRBD1. Germline V lookup: CDR1 MNHEY, CDR2 SMNVEV (reference sequence). This CDR3 comprises 16 residues. The V and J ends lost 3 bases and 7 bases, in that order; junction bases with no gene match: 12. CDR3 nucleotide sequence: TGTGCCAGCAGTTTTACCCTGGGACAGGGCAGCGGTGGCTACACCTTC. This encodes CASSFTLGQGSGGYTF.

This clonotype was observed many times. J is TRBJ2-1 and V is TRBV11-1; D ambiguous. CDR3 length: 15 amino acids. Trimming removed 2 bases from V and 8 bases from J, with 16 bases in between. CDR1 and CDR2 from the germline V gene are SGHAT and FQDESV (reference sequence). CDR3 sequence: CASSLNGLGSDEQFF. CDR3 nucleotides: TGTGCCAGCAGCTTAAACGGGTTGGGGTCGGATGAGCAGTTCTTC.

This clonotype was seen many times. The chain employs TRBV2 and TRBJ2-7, with D possibly matching TRBD2 (6 bases). Germline CDR1 reads SNHLY; CDR2 reads FYNNEI. The length of the CDR3 is 14 residues. V dropped 5 bases and J dropped 2 bases, with 13 bases sitting between them. In DNA, the CDR3 is TGTGCCAGCAGTTTCGGACTAAAAACCTACGAGCAGTACTTC. Its protein is CASSFGLKTYEQYF.

There are many counts of this clonotype. This chain joins TRBV18 and TRBJ2-7, with D hard to call. The CDR3 sequence is 14 residues long. Deletions cut 3 bases from V and 2 bases from J, with 11 bases between. Looked up from germline, CDR1 is KGHSH and CDR2 is LQKENI. CDR3 DNA: TGTGCCAGCTCACCTTCGGCGGAGACCTACGAGCAGTACTTC. Protein: CASSPSAETYEQYF.

This clonotype was found many times. The chain employs TRBV10-2 and TRBJ1-1; D is perhaps TRBD1 (5 bases). The V end lost 7 bases, the J end lost 11 bases, and 17 bases lay between the germline ends. The CDR3 is made up of 12 amino acids. CDR1 WSHSY and CDR2 SAAADI come from the germline V gene. The CDR3: CASTPRGEQAFF. For the CDR3, the DNA is TGCGCCAGCACCCCTCGAGGGGAACAGGCTTTCTTT.

This clonotype was counted ten times or more. This chain connects TRBV20-1 to TRBJ2-7; possibly TRBD2 for D (6 bases). Germline-derived CDR1 and CDR2 are DFQATT and SNEGSKA (reference sequence). The CDR3 sequence is 15 residues long. V was trimmed by 1 base and J by 4 bases, leaving 17 bases between them. The CDR3 region is CSARGDGSSSYEQYF. The CDR3 region has the DNA TGCAGTGCTAGAGGGGACGGGAGTTCGTCGTACGAGCAGTACTTC.

This clonotype has a count of ten or more. This chain joins TRBV28 and TRBJ1-1; D possibly corresponds to TRBD1 (5 bases). This CDR3 comprises 14 residues. In germline, CDR1 is MDHEN, CDR2 SYDVKM. Trimming took off 8 bases at V and 4 bases at J, with 17 bases between the two ends. The CDR3 region is CASGVQGGGTEAFF. The CDR3 DNA reads as TGTGCCAGCGGAGTTCAGGGTGGAGGCACTGAAGCTTTCTTT.

The chain uses TRBV16 and TRBJ2-1, with D perhaps assigned TRBD1 or TRBD2 (5 bases each). In germline, CDR1 is KGHSY, CDR2 FQNENV. The V end lost 0 bases, the J end lost 15 bases, and 15 bases lay between the germline ends. The CDR3 is 13 amino acids. The DNA for the CDR3 is TGTGCCAGCAGCCAATCGCGAGGGGTAGGTTGGTTCTTC. It codes for CASSQSRGVGWFF. Full variable domain (outside the CDR3, taken from reference TRBV16 and TRBJ2-1): GEEVAQTPKHLVRGEGQKAKLYCAPIKGHSYVFWYQQVLKNEFKFLISFQNENVFDETGMPKERFSAKCLPNSPCSLEIQATKLEDSAVYFCASSQSRGVGWFFGPGTRLTVL.

The chain uses TRBV19 and TRBJ2-3, with 8 bases matching TRBD1. Germline values: CDR1 LNHDA, CDR2 SQIVND (reference sequence). The CDR3 is 15 amino acids. V was clipped by 6 bases and J by 2 bases; unmatched bases: 7. The CDR3 region is CASSDRGYSTDTQYF. The DNA for the CDR3 is TGTGCCAGTAGCGACAGGGGATATTCCACAGATACGCAGTATTTT.

This clonotype was recorded only once. J is TRBJ2-7 and V is TRBV5-5; 8 bases line up with TRBD1. The CDR3 totals 18 residues. Germline trimming cut 0 bases from V and 0 bases from J; bases unmatched to any gene: 11. Germline lookup yields CDR1 SGHKS and CDR2 YYEKEE (reference sequence). In nucleotides, the CDR3 is TGTGCCAGCAGCTTGGATTTGGCAGGGGGCATAACCTCCTACGAGCAGTACTTC. It codes for CASSLDLAGGITSYEQYF.

A note on this clonotype: This could be a read error, since a much larger clone is one nucleotide away. Lacking the conserved final phenylalanine or tryptophan, this CDR3 likely reflects a read error. The rearrangement links TRBV30 to TRBJ1-1, with D possibly TRBD1 on 5 matching bases. Germline V gene lookup returns CDR1 GTSNPN and CDR2 SVGIG (reference sequence). The length of the CDR3 is 14 residues. V gave up 3 bases and J gave up 0 bases, with 11 bases separating them. CDR3 in DNA: TGTGCCTGGAGCCCCAGGGTCATGAACACTGAAGCTTTCCTT. It yields the protein CAWSPRVMNTEAFL.

The CDR3: CASSQERTVSSYEQYF. The CDR3 DNA reads as TGTGCCAGCAGCCAAGAACGGACGGTTAGCTCCTACGAGCAGTACTTC. J is TRBJ2-7 and V is TRBV7-3; D call uncertain. This CDR3 comprises 16 residues. CDR1 is SGHTA, CDR2 FQGTGA, per germline. Trimming took off 5 bases at V and 0 bases at J, with 17 bases between the two ends.

About this clonotype: This could be a read error, since a much larger clone is one nucleotide away. This chain joins TRBV28 and TRBJ1-1; D remains ambiguous. This CDR3 has 14 residues. Germline-derived CDR1 and CDR2 are MDHEN and SYDVKM. Trimming took 5 bases from V and 8 from J, leaving 18 bases between them. CDR3 DNA: TGTGCCAGCAGTGAGCTGGACGGATTACTAGAAGCTTTCTTT. Protein product: CASSELDGLLEAFF.

The chain couples TRBV19 to TRBJ2-7, with 7 bases matching TRBD1. CDR3 size: 14 residues. V dropped 4 bases and J dropped 2; count of bases not matched to a gene: 5. The germline V gene has CDR1 LNHDA and CDR2 SQIVND (reference sequence). DNA of the CDR3: TGTGCCAGTAGTACCGAGGGGGCACCCTACGAGCAGTACTTC. Translating gives CASSTEGAPYEQYF.